The present entry profiles one T cell receptor beta chain with its context. This record comes from a study of T cells after yellow fever vaccination. The authors made TCR cDNA by 5'RACE template switching, adding a universal primer site and UMIs. TCRdb re-analysed the 5' RACE reads in MiXCR, keeping a single row per CDR3 protein. The table lists around 100,000 distinct CDR3 sequences, 5.8% of them singletons. The germline V gene encodes CDR1 DFQATT and CDR2 SNEGSKA (reference sequence). This CDR3 has 15 amino acids. V gave up 3 bases and J gave up 4 bases, with 16 bases separating them. The receptor's source is a young man who received the YFV17D yellow fever vaccine. The chain carries TRBV20-1 and TRBJ2-1; D is possibly TRBD2 (6 bases). Source: CD8+ T cells sorted from PBMCs, taken 10 days after the yellow fever booster vaccination. The CDR3, as DNA: TGCAGTGCTAGTCCCCTAGGCGGGGTTTACAATGAGCAGTTCTTC. Translation: CSASPLGGVYNEQFF.